Listed below are T cell receptor beta chains from one sample, sequenced in a study of naive and memory T cell subsets. TCRdb re-analysed the 5' RACE reads in MiXCR, keeping a single row per CDR3 protein. The sample includes about 62,000 distinct CDR3 sequences, approximately 8% of them seen just once. These receptors were obtained from a female donor in good health. Both conserved end residues are part of each CDR3. D genes are given only for firm matches. Clone size appears in some rows only: once, few, many, or a class for an expanded clone.

j_call,v_call,d_call,clone_size,cdr3_nt,cdr3_aa
TRBJ2-7,TRBV12-3/TRBV12-4,TRBD1,many,TGTGCCAGCAGTAGGGGACAGGACTACTCCTACGAGCAGTACTTC,CASSRGQDYSYEQYF
TRBJ2-3,TRBV7-8,.,many,TGTGCCAGCACCCCAGGAGGGGGGGGAGTAGATACGCAGTATTTT,CASTPGGGGVDTQYF
TRBJ1-1,TRBV12-3/TRBV12-4,TRBD1,.,TGTGCCAGCACCCCTCGCGGGACAGTGAACACTGAAGCTTTCTTT,CASTPRGTVNTEAFF
TRBJ2-1,TRBV25-1,TRBD2,few,TGTGCCAGCAGTGATATAGCGGGTTCCTACAATGAGCAGTTCTTC,CASSDIAGSYNEQFF
TRBJ2-1,TRBV6-1,.,few,TGTGCCAGCAGTGAAGCGCCAGGGACTTACAATGAGCAGTTCTTC,CASSEAPGTYNEQFF
TRBJ2-1,TRBV7-6,TRBD2,.,TGTGCCAGCAGCCCAGCGGGCGGGGGCTCCTACAATGAGCAGTTCTTC,CASSPAGGGSYNEQFF
TRBJ1-1,TRBV28,TRBD1,few,TGTGCCAGCAGTCACTCCGGGACAGCGAACACTGAAGCTTTCTTT,CASSHSGTANTEAFF
TRBJ1-2,TRBV28,.,many,TGTGCCAGCAGTTTCGACGACTATGGCTACACCTTC,CASSFDDYGYTF
TRBJ2-7,TRBV6-5,TRBD2,.,TGTGCCAGCAGTTACCCCCGGGCCAGCGGGAGTTACGAGCAGTACTTC,CASSYPRASGSYEQYF
TRBJ2-7,TRBV5-1,TRBD1,few,TGCGCCAGCAGCGGAAGGACAGGAGATCCCTCCTACGAGCAGTACTTC,CASSGRTGDPSYEQYF
TRBJ2-3,TRBV20-1,.,many,TGCAGTGCTAGCGGACCTAGCACAGATACGCAGTATTTT,CSASGPSTDTQYF
TRBJ1-3,TRBV19,.,.,TGTGCCAGTGGGACCGGGACCTCGGGAAACACCATATATTTT,CASGTGTSGNTIYF
TRBJ1-4,TRBV15,.,many,TGTGCCACCAGCAGTTTGACGGAAAAACTGTTTTTT,CATSSLTEKLFF
TRBJ1-2,TRBV5-1,TRBD1,many,TGCGCCAGCAGCTTGGCGCAGGGGGCGCTTAATGGCTACACCTTC,CASSLAQGALNGYTF
TRBJ1-4,TRBV7-8,TRBD1,few,TGTGCCAGCAGTTTTGACAGGGAAATAAATGAAAAACTGTTTTTT,CASSFDREINEKLFF
TRBJ1-2,TRBV11-2,.,few,TGTGCCAGCAGCCACCTATTCCGGGACAAAGCTAACTATGGCTACACCTTC,CASSHLFRDKANYGYTF
TRBJ1-5,TRBV19,TRBD1,few,TGTGCCAGTAGTATGGTCCAGGGGGGACACAATCAGCCCCAGCATTTT,CASSMVQGGHNQPQHF
TRBJ1-4,TRBV12-3/TRBV12-4,.,few,TGTGCCAGCAGTTCAATGGGGGCAACTAATGAAAAACTGTTTTTT,CASSSMGATNEKLFF
TRBJ1-1,TRBV29-1,TRBD1,many,TGCAGCGTTGCCCGCATTAGCCCGGGACAGGGGAATTTGGACACTGAAGCTTTCTTT,CSVARISPGQGNLDTEAFF
TRBJ1-6,TRBV28,.,many,TGTGCCAGCAGTCCCGGGGGTACGCCCTCCTATAATTCACCCCTCCACTTT,CASSPGGTPSYNSPLHF
TRBJ2-4,TRBV28,.,few,TGTGCCAGTTTAAGCACGGACGGGGGAATTCAGTACTTC,CASLSTDGGIQYF
TRBJ1-2,TRBV7-2,.,many,TGTGCCAGCTCCCGGACACCCGCTAACTATGGCTACACCTTC,CASSRTPANYGYTF
TRBJ2-7,TRBV9,.,.,TGTGCCAGCAGCGTAGAAACTAGCTCTGGCGAGCAGTACTTC,CASSVETSSGEQYF
TRBJ2-1,TRBV28,.,.,TGTGCCAGCAGGGACACCAGGCTTGTGGAGCAGTTCTTC,CASRDTRLVEQFF
TRBJ2-5,TRBV5-4,TRBD1,many,TGTGCCAGCAGCCCCGGGACAGAAGAGACCCAGTACTTC,CASSPGTEETQYF
TRBJ2-5,TRBV7-9,.,.,TGTGCCAGCAGCTTATTGGGAGGACGGACGCAAGAGACCCAGTACTTC,CASSLLGGRTQETQYF
TRBJ1-3,TRBV28,.,.,TGTGCCAGCAGGGTTATGGGGTTCGGCGGAAACACCATATATTTT,CASRVMGFGGNTIYF
TRBJ2-3,TRBV20-1,.,.,TGCAGTGAAGAGGGTCGTCTGGATACGCAGTATTTT,CSEEGRLDTQYF